Here is one T cell receptor (beta chain) with its context. The antigen is undetermined. Measured with immunoSEQ multiplex PCR; TCRdb has only the in-frame clones, and not every one. The data hold 60,000 or so clones, with about 82% observed a single time. These data are taken from a study of OX40 agonist ivuxolimab in advanced cancers. Study background: At doses from 0.01 to 10 mg/kg, patients were given intravenous ivuxolimab every 2 weeks. Anti-PD-1, anti-PD-L1 or anti-CTLA-4 therapy given earlier was allowed, and approximately 43% had some.

General study findings and limits: There was clonal expansion of CD4+ and CD8+ blood T cells by week 6 at 0.1 to 3.0 mg/kg.

Germline loops: CDR1 LNHDA, CDR2 SQIVND (reference sequence). The CDR3 consists of 12 residues. V was shortened by 9 bases and J by 2 bases, with 9 bases between the two germline ends. The chain joins TRBV19 to TRBJ2-3; either TRBD1 or TRBD2 may supply D (5 bases each). Sequencing used CD4+ or CD8+ T cells sorted from blood, obtained in a trial of the OX40 agonist ivuxolimab. The source of this sequence is an adult with an advanced solid tumor such as melanoma, head and neck, liver or kidney cancer. CDR3 in amino acids: CASGDHTDTQYF. The CDR3 region has the DNA TGTGCCAGCGGGGACCACACAGATACGCAGTATTTT.